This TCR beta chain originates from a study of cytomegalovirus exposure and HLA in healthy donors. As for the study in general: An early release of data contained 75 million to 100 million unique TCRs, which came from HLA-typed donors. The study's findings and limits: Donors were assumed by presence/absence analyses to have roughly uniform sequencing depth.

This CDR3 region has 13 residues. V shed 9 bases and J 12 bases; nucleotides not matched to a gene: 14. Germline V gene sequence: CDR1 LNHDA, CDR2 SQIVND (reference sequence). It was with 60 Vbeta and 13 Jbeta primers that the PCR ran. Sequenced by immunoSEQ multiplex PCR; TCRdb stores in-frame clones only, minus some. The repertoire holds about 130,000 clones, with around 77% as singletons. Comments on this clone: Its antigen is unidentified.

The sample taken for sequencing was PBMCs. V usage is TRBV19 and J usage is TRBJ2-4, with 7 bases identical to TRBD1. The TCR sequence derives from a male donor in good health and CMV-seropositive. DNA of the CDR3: TGTGCCAGCAAAGGGGTGGCGAGGGACAGTCAGTACTTC. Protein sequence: CASKGVARDSQYF. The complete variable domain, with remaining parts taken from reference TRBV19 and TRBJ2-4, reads DGGITQSPKYLFRKEGQNVTLSCEQNLNHDAMYWYRQDPGQGLRLIYYSQIVNDFQKGDIAEGYSVSREKKESFPLTVTSAQKNPTAFYLCASKGVARDSQYFGAGTRLSVL.